Sequencing of this T cell receptor beta chain was carried out in a study of blood T cell repertoires in COVID-19. Study-wide background: Samples came from the United States, Italy and Spain, spanning acute and convalescent COVID-19. In each case, the material was cDNA or gDNA derived from T cells, B-cell-depleted T cells, or PBMCs.

Under the authors' procedure: Estimation of nucleated cell counts relied on the amplification of reference gene primers. The repertoire was sequenced with immunoSEQ multiplex PCR; TCRdb's copy has only in-frame clones and lacks some. V and J calls and clone size come straight from that table; D and trimming were deduced from the DNA. Of 200,000 to 250,000 clones detected, about 87% appear once; the ten largest clones hold more than 6.5%. This CDR3 is built from 15 residues. Germline CDR1 is MGHRA and CDR2 is YSYEKL. V gave up 1 base and J gave up 0 bases, with 9 bases separating them. V usage is TRBV4-1 and J usage is TRBJ1-2, with D perhaps matching TRBD1 (5 bases). The clonotype comes from a woman in her seventies with active or convalescent COVID-19. The sequenced material came from peripheral blood. CDR3 in DNA: TGCGCCAGCAGCCAAGTCGAGACAGCTAACTATGGCTACACCTTC. This gives the protein CASSQVETANYGYTF.